These 28 T cell receptor beta chains originate from one sample sequenced in a study of identifying expanded T cells in peripheral blood (dated by TCRdb to between 2018 and 2020). The method behind the library was the immunoSEQ multiplex PCR assay. Sourced from immuneACCESS, this table was stored by TCRdb with only in-frame sequences that have V and J called. A share of the clones is absent; for the studies checked, an unresolved V gene accounts for under half, and the remainder has no known explanation. Across this sample there are tens of thousands of clones, with approximately 87% seen only once. The top ten constitute about 4.5% of the sample. Sequencing input: blood. The receptors shown here come from a person between 18 and 69 years old in good health.

The J gene is TRBJ2-4, the V gene TRBV28; no definite D call. Per germline, CDR1 MDHEN and CDR2 SYDVKM. The CDR3 has 13 residues. Trimming removed 2 bases at V and 9 bases at J, with 11 bases between. The CDR3 region has the DNA TGTGCCAGCAGTTTAGCGGCGGACGGCATTCAGTACTTC. Encoded protein: CASSLAADGIQYF.

V is TRBV28 and J is TRBJ1-3; the D gene is possibly TRBD1 (6 bases). The CDR3 is 14 residues long. Deletions cut 4 bases from V and 0 bases from J, with 7 bases between. Germline V gene lookup returns CDR1 MDHEN and CDR2 SYDVKM. The CDR3 protein is CASSWGRSGNTIYF. In nucleotides, the CDR3 is TGTGCCAGCAGTTGGGGGCGCTCTGGAAACACCATATATTTT.

In its sample, this clone was seen once. Compared with germline, one end of the junction differs, possibly owing to a read error. The V and J genes are TRBV5-4 and TRBJ1-1, with 7 bases aligning to TRBD1. Germline V gene lookup returns CDR1 SGHNT and CDR2 YYREEE (reference sequence). CDR3 length: 12 residues. The CDR3 reads CASSTDGAGGDF. CDR3 coding DNA: TGTGCCAGCAGCACGGACGGCGCAGGGGGAGACTTT.

In this sample, this clone turned up once. The V call is TRBV28, the J call TRBJ1-2; 10 nucleotides line up with TRBD1. Germline assignment: CDR1 MDHEN and CDR2 SYDVKM. The CDR3 extends over 15 amino acids. V lost 4 bases and J lost 8; bases outside the gene matches: 10. CDR3 in DNA: TGTGCCAGCAGTTCCACCTGGGACAGGGGAGACGGCTACACCTTC. Protein product: CASSSTWDRGDGYTF.

In this sample, this clone turned up once. The chain combines TRBV5-1 with TRBJ2-3, with D uncertain. Germline V gene lookup returns CDR1 SGHRS and CDR2 YFSETQ. V lost 0 bases and J 2 bases, leaving 10 bases between the germline ends. CDR3 size: 15 residues. CDR3 sequence (DNA): TGCGCCAGCAGCTTGGCGAGCGCCCTCACAGATACGCAGTATTTT. Translated, it gives CASSLASALTDTQYF.

The chain uses TRBV4-2 and TRBJ2-5, with 12 positions matching TRBD2. Germline V gene sequence: CDR1 LGHNA, CDR2 YNFKEQ. V was pared by 0 bases and J by 5 bases, with 19 bases of the junction left unmatched. The CDR3 is 21 residues long. CDR3 in amino acids: CASSQEVRLAGGIQVGETQYF. The CDR3 DNA reads as TGTGCCAGCAGCCAAGAAGTGAGGCTAGCGGGAGGGATTCAGGTTGGCGAGACCCAGTACTTC.

The V call is TRBV4-3, the J call TRBJ2-1, with 13 bases matching TRBD2. The CDR3 length is 19 residues. V dropped 0 bases and J dropped 4; count of bases not matched to a gene: 9. CDR1 is LGHNA, CDR2 YSLEER, per germline. The CDR3 region is CASSQEGGTSGTNYNEQFF. The CDR3 coding sequence is TGCGCCAGCAGCCAAGAAGGCGGGACTAGCGGGACGAATTACAATGAGCAGTTCTTC.

The CDR3 coding sequence is TGTGCCAGTAGTATAGCAGGGGGCTCCTACGAGCAGTACTTC. This gives the protein CASSIAGGSYEQYF. The chain links TRBV19 to TRBJ2-7, with 7 bases lining up with TRBD1. CDR3 size: 14 residues. CDR1 LNHDA and CDR2 SQIVND come from the germline V gene (reference sequence). V lost 1 base, J lost 0 bases, and 0 bases stayed unmatched. Drawing the rest from reference TRBV19 and TRBJ2-7, the complete variable domain is DGGITQSPKYLFRKEGQNVTLSCEQNLNHDAMYWYRQDPGQGLRLIYYSQIVNDFQKGDIAEGYSVSREKKESFPLTVTSAQKNPTAFYLCASSIAGGSYEQYFGPGTRLTVT.

Written as DNA, the CDR3 is TGTGCCAGCAGCCCCCAGGGGGGGGACACCATATATTTT. Encoded protein: CASSPQGGDTIYF. The chain has TRBV7-2 and TRBJ1-3, with TRBD1 matching over 7 bases. Germline CDR1 is SGHTA and CDR2 is FQGNSA. Unmatched junction bases numbered 6, after V lost 5 bases and J lost 8 bases. The CDR3 loop spans 13 amino acids. Full variable domain (outside the CDR3, taken from reference TRBV7-2 and TRBJ1-3): GAGVSQSPSNKVTEKGKDVELRCDPISGHTALYWYRQSLGQGLEFLIYFQGNSAPDKSGLPSDRFSAERTGGSVSTLTIQRTQQEDSAVYLCASSPQGGDTIYFGEGSWLTVV.

The chain recombines TRBV5-1 with TRBJ1-4; TRBD1 might be the D (6 bases). Germline V gene sequence: CDR1 SGHRS, CDR2 YFSETQ. V was shortened by 0 bases and J by 6 bases, with 15 bases between the two germline ends. This CDR3 spans 16 amino acids. CDR3 bases: TGCGCCAGCAGCTTGGAGGGGGAAAAGGGGCATGAAAAACTGTTTTTT. This sequence encodes CASSLEGEKGHEKLFF.

The chain uses TRBV9 and TRBJ2-7, with 10 bases lining up with TRBD2. CDR1 and CDR2 from the germline V gene are SGDLS and YYNGEE. This CDR3 is 16 amino acids long. V was clipped by 0 bases and J by 5 bases; unmatched bases: 8. The CDR3 sequence is CASSVATTSGPNEQYF. The CDR3 bases are TGTGCCAGCAGCGTAGCTACGACTAGCGGGCCCAACGAGCAGTACTTC.

The rearrangement joins TRBV6-4 to TRBJ2-1; 11 bases fit TRBD2. J gave up 7 bases and V 5 bases, and 4 bases lay outside the gene matches. CDR3 length equals 14 residues. Germline CDR1 reads MRHNA; CDR2 reads SNTAGT. CDR3 DNA: TGTGCCAGCAGTACTAGCGGGGGTACGAATGAGCAGTTCTTC. Amino acids: CASSTSGGTNEQFF.

The V gene is TRBV19, the J gene TRBJ2-7; maybe TRBD1 (6 bases). V lost 3 bases to trimming and J lost 0 bases, with 12 bases between them. Germline V lookup: CDR1 LNHDA, CDR2 SQIVND (reference sequence). There are 15 residues in the CDR3. The CDR3 bases are TGTGCCAGTAGTATCGCACAGGGAGCCTCCTACGAGCAGTACTTC. This encodes CASSIAQGASYEQYF. The full variable domain, with the rest looked up from reference TRBV19 and TRBJ2-7, is DGGITQSPKYLFRKEGQNVTLSCEQNLNHDAMYWYRQDPGQGLRLIYYSQIVNDFQKGDIAEGYSVSREKKESFPLTVTSAQKNPTAFYLCASSIAQGASYEQYFGPGTRLTVT.

The J gene is TRBJ1-2, the V gene TRBV2; D is unclear. Germline CDR1 is SNHLY and CDR2 is FYNNEI. V shed 6 bases and J shed 2 bases, with 7 bases lying between them. The CDR3 consists of 12 residues. CDR3 in amino acids: CASSRQNYGYTF. CDR3 DNA: TGTGCCAGCAGCCGACAAAACTATGGCTACACCTTC.

This chain uses TRBV7-3 with TRBJ2-4; 7 nucleotides align to TRBD2. Germline CDR1 is SGHTA and CDR2 is FQGTGA. Losses at the gene ends were 5 bases for V and 9 bases for J; bases not matched to a gene: 10. The CDR3 has 14 amino acids. CDR3 DNA sequence: TGTGCCAGCAGCCGGACTAGGGAGTCGCCCATTCAGTACTTC. This encodes CASSRTRESPIQYF. Full variable domain (remainder filled in from reference TRBV7-3 and TRBJ2-4): GAGVSQTPSNKVTEKGKYVELRCDPISGHTALYWYRQSLGQGPEFLIYFQGTGAADDSGLPNDRFFAVRPEGSVSTLKIQRTERGDSAVYLCASSRTRESPIQYFGAGTRLSVL.

This chain connects TRBV15 to TRBJ1-5; D is undetermined. Trimming took 1 base from V and 7 from J, leaving 11 bases between them. Germline CDR1 reads LNHNV; CDR2 reads YYDKDF (reference sequence). This CDR3 is built from 14 residues. The CDR3 protein is CATSRGRWEQPQHF. The CDR3 DNA is TGTGCCACCAGCAGAGGGCGGTGGGAACAGCCCCAGCATTTT.

V is TRBV5-1 and J is TRBJ2-7; unclear D gene. Germline CDR1 is SGHRS and CDR2 is YFSETQ. The CDR3 spans 11 residues. Trimming removed 4 bases from V and 7 bases from J, with 9 bases in between. CDR3 DNA: TGCGCCAGCAGCGGGGATGGGGAGCAGTACTTC. This sequence encodes CASSGDGEQYF.

The V and J genes are TRBV19 and TRBJ2-1, with 13 bases lining up with TRBD2. Trimming took 4 bases from V and 4 from J; bases not matched to a gene: 7. Germline V gives CDR1 LNHDA, CDR2 SQIVND (reference sequence). The CDR3 extends over 17 amino acids. CDR3 sequence (DNA): TGTGCCAGTAGTAAAGGACTAGCGGGAGTCTCGTACAATGAGCAGTTCTTC. The encoded protein is CASSKGLAGVSYNEQFF.

The gene calls are TRBV6-1 and TRBJ1-1, with D possibly matching TRBD1 (5 bases). This CDR3 has 15 amino acids. Trimming took off 4 bases at V and 3 bases at J, with 15 bases between the two ends. CDR1 and CDR2 (germline): MNHNS, SASEGT. The CDR3 nucleotides read TGTGCCAGCAGTGGGGGGACGGGCGGGTACACTGAAGCTTTCTTT. Its translation: CASSGGTGGYTEAFF.

This chain connects TRBV7-9 to TRBJ1-4, with a tentative D call TRBD1 (5 bases). Germline CDR1 is SEHNR and CDR2 is FQNEAQ (reference sequence). This CDR3 region has 16 residues. Trimming removed 1 base at V and 0 bases at J, with 9 bases between. The CDR3 DNA reads as TGTGCCAGCAGCTTAGTCCAGGGCGCAACTAATGAAAAACTGTTTTTT. Protein sequence: CASSLVQGATNEKLFF.

The chain couples TRBV19 to TRBJ2-5; possibly TRBD1 or TRBD2 for D (5 bases each). The J call is in doubt because the DNA end fits TRBJ2-7 better. Germline assignment: CDR1 LNHDA and CDR2 SQIVND (reference sequence). The CDR3 has 16 residues. The CDR3 here is CASSIISGRRSYEQYF. The CDR3 nucleotides are TGTGCCAGTAGTATAATATCGGGGCGTCGCTCCTACGAGCAGTACTTC.

This chain links TRBV15 with TRBJ2-7; perhaps D is TRBD1 or TRBD2 (5 bases each). Per the germline V gene, CDR1 is LNHNV and CDR2 is YYDKDF (reference sequence). Trimming shortened V by 0 bases and J by 2 bases, and 11 bases separated the two germline ends. The CDR3 has 15 amino acids. CDR3 bases: TGTGCCACCAGCAGAGACCGGGGCCTTACCTACGAGCAGTACTTC. It specifies CATSRDRGLTYEQYF.

The genes are TRBV19 and TRBJ2-2; D is unclear. The germline V and J ends were trimmed by 0 bases and 7 bases, with 6 bases remaining between them. Germline CDR1 and CDR2: LNHDA and SQIVND (reference sequence). The CDR3 loop spans 13 amino acids. CDR3 amino acids: CASSIDLSGELFF. The CDR3 nucleotides are TGTGCCAGTAGTATAGATCTAAGCGGGGAGCTGTTTTTT.

The rearrangement links TRBV20-1 to TRBJ2-7; TRBD1 is a possible D gene (5 bases). The V end lost 5 bases, the J end lost 3 bases, and 5 bases lay between the germline ends. This CDR3 has 10 residues. CDR1 and CDR2 from the germline V gene are DFQATT and SNEGSKA (reference sequence). DNA for the CDR3: TGCAGTGCTGACAGCTACGAGCAGTACTTC. Translated: CSADSYEQYF.

The chain carries TRBV27 and TRBJ2-1; 16 positions agree with TRBD2. Losses at the gene ends were 8 bases for V and 8 bases for J; bases not matched to a gene: 15. CDR3 length: 18 residues. From germline, CDR1 is MNHEY and CDR2 SMNVEV (reference sequence). CDR3 in amino acids: CASRPWGLAGGPWDEQFF. CDR3 bases: TGTGCCAGCCGACCTTGGGGACTAGCGGGAGGGCCTTGGGATGAGCAGTTCTTC.

This clone was detected once. The DNA for the CDR3 is TGTGCCTGGAGTCCACTGAATAGGGTCTACGAGCAGTACTTC. Amino acids: CAWSPLNRVYEQYF. V gene TRBV30 combines with J gene TRBJ2-7, with D hard to call. CDR3 length equals 14 residues. The germline V gene encodes CDR1 GTSNPN and CDR2 SVGIG (reference sequence). V lost 2 bases and J 3 bases, leaving 14 bases between the germline ends.

The J gene is TRBJ1-1, the V gene TRBV18; D uncertain. CDR3 length equals 13 residues. The V and J ends lost 4 bases and 1 base respectively, with 7 bases between them. Germline V gene lookup returns CDR1 KGHSH and CDR2 LQKENI. CDR3 residues: CASSLGENTEAFF. CDR3 coding DNA: TGTGCCAGCTCACTCGGTGAGAACACTGAAGCTTTCTTT.

The gene calls are TRBV5-1 and TRBJ2-2, with 7 bases lining up with TRBD1. CDR3 length: 17 residues. The V gene end was trimmed by 0 bases and the J gene end by 0 bases; junction bases not matched to a gene: 5. Germline CDR1 and CDR2: SGHRS and YFSETQ. The CDR3 loop reads CASSLEGGTANTGELFF. In DNA form, the CDR3 reads TGCGCCAGCAGCTTGGAGGGTGGGACAGCGAACACCGGGGAGCTGTTTTTT.